The next 10 T cell receptor beta chains were all read from a single sample in a study of CD8 T cells in ankylosing spondylitis. Study results and caveats: Seven to nine highly homologous variants formed a TCR beta motif that appeared characteristic of ankylosing spondylitis blood.

TCRdb passed the 5' RACE reads through MiXCR, listing each CDR3 protein once. The sample contains around 890,000 distinct CDR3 sequences, about an eighth of which appear only once. No antigen has been identified for these receptors. Sequenced material: blood, either unsorted or a sorted T cell fraction (not recorded which). Receptors originate from a male donor with ankylosing spondylitis.

This clonotype was detected many times. The gene calls are TRBV6-2 or TRBV6-3 and TRBJ2-7, with 8 bases aligning to TRBD2. Trimming took 4 bases from V and 6 from J; bases not matched to a gene: 8. The CDR3 covers 14 residues. Germline V gene sequence: CDR1 MNHEY, CDR2 SVGEGT. The CDR3 sequence is CASSWGAGVGEQYF. DNA of the CDR3: TGTGCCAGCAGTTGGGGAGCGGGAGTCGGCGAGCAGTACTTC.

This clonotype has only a few counts. This chain links TRBV28 with TRBJ2-5; possibly TRBD2 for D (6 bases). Germline V gives CDR1 MDHEN, CDR2 SYDVKM. The CDR3 runs to 15 residues. Trimming stripped 6 bases from V and 2 bases from J, with 16 bases between. CDR3 nucleotide sequence: TGTGCCAGCAGCTCCCCCTTCAGCGGGCAAGAGACCCAGTACTTC. It encodes CASSSPFSGQETQYF.

A few counts support this clonotype. The CDR3 is CASSSYRASNEKLFF. Here the CDR3 DNA reads TGTGCCAGCAGCTCATACAGGGCTTCTAATGAAAAACTGTTTTTT. V is TRBV7-2 and J is TRBJ1-4; a weak D match, TRBD1 (6 bases). Germline V CDR1 and CDR2: SGHTA, FQGNSA. This CDR3 region has 15 residues. V lost 4 bases to trimming and J lost 3 bases, with 12 bases between them.

This sequence joins TRBV28 and TRBJ2-7; a weak D match, TRBD1 (6 bases). The CDR3 has 16 amino acids. Germline V gives CDR1 MDHEN, CDR2 SYDVKM. The germline V and J ends were trimmed by 8 bases and 6 bases, with 26 bases remaining between them. The chain's CDR3 is CASSRFPGTSKPEQYF. DNA for the CDR3: TGTGCCAGCTCCCGATTCCCAGGGACAAGTAAACCCGAGCAGTACTTC. The full variable domain, its missing parts supplied by reference TRBV28 and TRBJ2-7, is DVKVTQSSRYLVKRTGEKVFLECVQDMDHENMFWYRQDPGLGLRLIYFSYDVKMKEKGDIPEGYSVSREKKERFSLILESASTNQTSMYLCASSRFPGTSKPEQYFGPGTRLTVT.

Ten or more counts support this clonotype. J is TRBJ2-1 and V is TRBV20-1; the match to TRBD1 covers 8 bases. The CDR3 has 17 residues. The trim removed 0 bases at V and 2 bases at J, leaving 9 bases unmatched. Per the germline V gene, CDR1 is DFQATT and CDR2 is SNEGSKA (reference sequence). The CDR3 region is CSARDSFGTGTYNEQFF. The CDR3 DNA reads TGCAGTGCTAGAGATAGTTTCGGGACAGGAACCTACAATGAGCAGTTCTTC.

This clonotype was recorded many times. One junction end disagrees with the germline gene, perhaps due to a read error. The CDR3 protein is CASSLEAVSYEQYF. The CDR3 region has the DNA TGTGCTAGCAGCTTAGAGGCAGTGAGCTACGAGCAGTACTTC. This chain links TRBV7-7 with TRBJ2-7, with unresolved D. CDR1 is SSHAT and CDR2 is FNYEAQ in the germline V gene (reference sequence). CDR3 size: 14 residues.

The sample holds a few counts of this clonotype. The rearrangement links TRBV29-1 to TRBJ2-7; TRBD1 matches 9 bases. The V and J ends lost 7 bases and 4 bases, in that order; junction bases with no gene match: 11. Germline CDR1 is SQVTM and CDR2 is ANQGSEA. The CDR3 runs to 14 residues. CDR3 DNA: TGCAGCGGCAAACCGGGACAGGGTTCTTACGAGCAGTACTTC. Residues: CSGKPGQGSYEQYF.

This clonotype was seen a handful of times. This rearrangement joins TRBV5-1 to TRBJ1-1; 7 nucleotides match TRBD1. The CDR3 consists of 17 residues. The ends lost 4 bases at V and 1 base at J; junction bases unmatched: 13. Germline V gene data show CDR1 as SGHRS and CDR2 as YFSETQ. The CDR3 loop is CASSHGLGDRWNTEAFF. The CDR3 region has the DNA TGCGCCAGCAGCCATGGACTGGGGGACAGATGGAACACTGAAGCTTTCTTT.

This clonotype was detected a few times. This chain uses TRBV3-1 with TRBJ2-5; D assignment may be TRBD1 or TRBD2 (5 bases each). Germline assignment: CDR1 LGHDT and CDR2 YNNKEL (reference sequence). V was pared by 0 bases and J by 5 bases, with 7 bases between. This CDR3 is built from 13 residues. Here the CDR3 DNA reads TGTGCCAGCAGCCAAGATTGGGGGGAGACCCAGTACTTC. Translation gives CASSQDWGETQYF.

The gene calls are TRBV6-1 and TRBJ2-7, with TRBD1 matching over 7 bases. The CDR3 is made up of 13 amino acids. Germline V lookup: CDR1 MNHNS, CDR2 SASEGT. The trim removed 4 bases at V and 5 bases at J, leaving 5 bases unmatched. CDR3 region: CASSGQGENEQYF. The DNA for the CDR3 is TGTGCCAGCAGTGGACAGGGTGAAAACGAGCAGTACTTC.